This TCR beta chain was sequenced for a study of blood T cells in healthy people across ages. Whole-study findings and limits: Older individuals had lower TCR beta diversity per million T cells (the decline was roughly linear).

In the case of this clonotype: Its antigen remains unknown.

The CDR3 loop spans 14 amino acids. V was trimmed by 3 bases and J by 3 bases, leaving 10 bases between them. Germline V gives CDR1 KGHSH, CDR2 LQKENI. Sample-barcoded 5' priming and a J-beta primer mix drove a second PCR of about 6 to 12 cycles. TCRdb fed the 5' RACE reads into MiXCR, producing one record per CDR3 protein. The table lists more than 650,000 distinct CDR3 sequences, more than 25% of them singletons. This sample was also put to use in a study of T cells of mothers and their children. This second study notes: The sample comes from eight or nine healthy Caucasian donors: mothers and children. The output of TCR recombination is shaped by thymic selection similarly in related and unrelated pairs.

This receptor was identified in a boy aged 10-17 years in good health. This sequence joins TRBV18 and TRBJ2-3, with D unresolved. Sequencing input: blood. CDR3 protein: CASSPPAGTDTQYF. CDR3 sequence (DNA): TGTGCCAGCTCACCTCCCGCTGGGACAGATACGCAGTATTTT.